A single sample gave rise to the 28 T cell receptor beta chains below, sequenced in a study of OX40 agonist ivuxolimab in advanced cancers. Data came from immunoSEQ multiplex PCR; TCRdb stores just in-frame clones and leaves some out. Of about 47,000 clones listed, 84% are singletons. The specimen was CD4+ or CD8+ T cells sorted from blood, collected in a trial of the OX40 agonist ivuxolimab. These TCRs come from an adult with an advanced solid tumor such as melanoma, head and neck, liver or kidney cancer.

This clone was seen only once. The rearrangement joins TRBV2 to TRBJ2-7; D is possibly TRBD1 (5 bases). The length of the CDR3 is 13 residues. From germline, CDR1 is SNHLY and CDR2 FYNNEI. V shed 3 bases and J shed 5 bases, with 11 bases lying between them. CDR3 DNA: TGTGCCAGCAGTGACCCCAGGGTGGACGAGCAGTACTTC. It translates to CASSDPRVDEQYF.

This sequence joins TRBV5-8 and TRBJ1-1, with TRBD1 matching over 8 bases. Germline V gives CDR1 SGHTS, CDR2 YDEGEE. This CDR3 is built from 15 residues. V dropped 4 bases and J dropped 0; count of bases not matched to a gene: 5. Here the CDR3 DNA reads TGTGCCAGCAGCCCACGCAGGGGGCTGAACACTGAAGCTTTCTTT. Its protein product is CASSPRRGLNTEAFF. The full variable domain, its missing parts supplied by reference TRBV5-8 and TRBJ1-1, is EAGVTQSPTHLIKTRGQQATLRCSPISGHTSVYWYQQALGLGLQFLLWYDEGEERNRGNFPPRFSGRQFPNYSSELNVNALELEDSALYLCASSPRRGLNTEAFFGQGTRLTVV.

This chain connects TRBV19 to TRBJ1-6, with D unclear. Trimming shortened V by 7 bases and J by 7 bases, and 17 bases separated the two germline ends. CDR3 length: 15 amino acids. Germline assignment: CDR1 LNHDA and CDR2 SQIVND (reference sequence). CDR3: CASIIAHGENSPLHF. The CDR3, as DNA: TGTGCCAGTATTATCGCGCATGGGGAGAATTCACCCCTCCACTTT.

This rearrangement joins TRBV6-1 to TRBJ2-7; no clear D. Per the germline V gene, CDR1 is MNHNS and CDR2 is SASEGT. The CDR3 has 13 residues. V lost 7 bases and J lost 2, with 12 bases in between. The DNA of the CDR3 is TGTGCCAGCACCGGGCCACCCACCTACGAGCAGTACTTC. This encodes CASTGPPTYEQYF.

This chain joins TRBV28 and TRBJ2-5, with D perhaps TRBD1 or TRBD2 (6 bases each). Germline V lookup: CDR1 MDHEN, CDR2 SYDVKM. This CDR3 comprises 15 residues. Trimming pared 11 bases from V and 2 bases from J, leaving 21 bases between. CDR3 in DNA: TGTGCCTCCCAAGCGAGGGGGGCGGATCAAGAGACCCAGTACTTC. Encoded protein: CASQARGADQETQYF.

The V and J genes are TRBV7-8 and TRBJ2-3; D is possibly TRBD2 (5 bases). Germline CDR1 SGHVS, CDR2 FQNEAQ. CDR3 size: 14 residues. V lost 3 bases to trimming and J lost 1 base, with 8 bases between them. DNA for the CDR3: TGTGCCAGCAGCTTGGAGGACCGCACAGATACGCAGTATTTT. It encodes CASSLEDRTDTQYF.

The CDR3 DNA reads TGTGCCAGCAGTCTACTAGCGGGAGGGCCGCACACCGGGGAGCTGTTTTTT. It is translated as CASSLLAGGPHTGELFF. The rearrangement links TRBV27 to TRBJ2-2; 13 nucleotides line up with TRBD2. The J segment lost 3 bases and the V segment lost 5 bases, leaving 6 bases of the junction unmatched. From germline, CDR1 is MNHEY and CDR2 SMNVEV (reference sequence). The CDR3 runs to 17 residues.

The rearrangement links TRBV30 to TRBJ1-1; D not certain. This CDR3 is 13 amino acids long. Germline assignment: CDR1 GTSNPN and CDR2 SVGIG (reference sequence). V shed 1 base and J shed 0 bases, with 6 bases lying between them. The CDR3 loop is CAWSDSMNTEAFF. CDR3 DNA sequence: TGTGCCTGGAGTGACAGTATGAACACTGAAGCTTTCTTT.

This rearrangement joins TRBV14 to TRBJ2-5; the D is unclear. The CDR3 contains 15 residues. Looked up from germline, CDR1 is SGHDN and CDR2 is FVKESK. Trimming took 2 bases from V and 5 from J, leaving 15 bases between them. CDR3 coding DNA: TGTGCCAGCAGCCAATTAACCACCAACGGGGAGACCCAGTACTTC. Protein sequence: CASSQLTTNGETQYF.

The rearrangement uses TRBV10-1 and TRBJ1-2; 7 nucleotides agree with TRBD1. In germline, CDR1 is WNHNN, CDR2 SYGVQD (reference sequence). V lost 11 bases and J lost 9; bases outside the gene matches: 15. The CDR3 has 13 amino acids. In DNA, the CDR3 is TGCGCCGAAGGGGGACAGTCCCTCTTTCGCTACACCTTC. This encodes CAEGGQSLFRYTF.

The chain joins TRBV7-3 to TRBJ2-2; a possible D gene is TRBD1 (6 bases). CDR3 size: 14 residues. In germline, CDR1 is SGHTA, CDR2 FQGTGA. Trimming stripped 5 bases from V and 8 bases from J, with 15 bases between. Here the CDR3 DNA reads TGTGCCAGCAGCCCATCAACAGGGTCTGGGGAGCTGTTTTTT. Protein: CASSPSTGSGELFF.

The genes are TRBV10-3 and TRBJ1-1; D uncertain. Germline-derived CDR1 and CDR2 are ENHRY and SYGVKD. The CDR3 spans 12 residues. V gave up 3 bases and J gave up 0 bases, with 2 bases separating them. The CDR3 region is CAISEMNTEAFF. CDR3 sequence (DNA): TGTGCCATCAGTGAAATGAACACTGAAGCTTTCTTT.

V and J are TRBV28 and TRBJ2-7, with 10 bases lining up with TRBD2. Germline-derived CDR1 and CDR2 are MDHEN and SYDVKM. V trimming: 4 bases; J trimming: 0 bases; junction bases outside the gene matches: 6. CDR3 size: 16 residues. The CDR3 spells CASSSWTSGPSYEQYF. The CDR3 DNA sequence: TGTGCCAGCAGTTCCTGGACTAGCGGCCCCTCCTACGAGCAGTACTTC. Full variable domain (outside the CDR3, taken from reference TRBV28 and TRBJ2-7): DVKVTQSSRYLVKRTGEKVFLECVQDMDHENMFWYRQDPGLGLRLIYFSYDVKMKEKGDIPEGYSVSREKKERFSLILESASTNQTSMYLCASSSWTSGPSYEQYFGPGTRLTVT.

The CDR3 protein is CASSLWLAGSYEQYF. As DNA, the CDR3 is TGTGCCAGCAGCTTGTGGCTAGCGGGCTCCTACGAGCAGTACTTC. The V gene is TRBV5-4, the J gene TRBJ2-7, with 8 bases that match TRBD2. Germline trimming cut 1 base from V and 0 bases from J; bases unmatched to any gene: 3. The CDR3 contains 15 residues. Germline lookup yields CDR1 SGHNT and CDR2 YYREEE (reference sequence).

A single count supports this clone. The chain is built from TRBV30 and TRBJ1-1; D ambiguous. The CDR3 length is 13 residues. V was pared by 0 bases and J by 2 bases, with 7 bases between. CDR1 is GTSNPN, CDR2 SVGIG, per germline (reference sequence). The CDR3 coding sequence is TGTGCCTGGAGTGTCAGAGAAAACACTGAAGCTTTCTTT. Protein sequence: CAWSVRENTEAFF. Full variable domain (rest looked up from reference TRBV30 and TRBJ1-1): SQTIHQWPATLVQPVGSPLSLECTVEGTSNPNLYWYRQAAGRGLQLLFYSVGIGQISSEVPQNLSASRPQDRQFILSSKKLLLSDSGFYLCAWSVRENTEAFFGQGTRLTVV.

Remarks on this clone: This may stem from a read error, because a much larger clone lies one nucleotide away. V and J are TRBV9 and TRBJ2-3; D call uncertain. CDR3 size: 14 residues. The germline V and J ends were trimmed by 2 bases and 6 bases, with 13 bases remaining between them. From germline, CDR1 is SGDLS and CDR2 YYNGEE. CDR3 in DNA: TGTGCCAGCAGCGTCTTCGGGTATCGGGATACGCAGTATTTT. This sequence encodes CASSVFGYRDTQYF. The whole variable domain, remainder taken from reference TRBV9 and TRBJ2-3, is DSGVTQTPKHLITATGQRVTLRCSPRSGDLSVYWYQQSLDQGLQFLIQYYNGEERAKGNILERFSAQQFPDLHSELNLSSLELGDSALYFCASSVFGYRDTQYFGPGTRLTVL.

The V and J genes are TRBV7-9 and TRBJ2-1; perhaps TRBD1 as D (6 bases). Germline CDR1 and CDR2: SEHNR and FQNEAQ (reference sequence). The V gene lost 4 bases and the J gene lost 9 bases, with 13 bases spanning the gap. The CDR3 has 13 amino acids. CDR3: CASSYPDRPEQFF. In DNA, the CDR3 is TGTGCCAGCAGCTACCCCGACAGGCCTGAGCAGTTCTTC.

The CDR3 protein is CATRLAGSSTSEQYF. The CDR3 DNA reads as TGTGCCACCCGGCTAGCGGGGAGTTCTACGAGTGAGCAGTACTTC. V and J are TRBV27 and TRBJ2-7; 9 nucleotides match TRBD2. Germline CDR1 MNHEY, CDR2 SMNVEV (reference sequence). Trimming removed 10 bases from V and 7 bases from J; junction bases left unmatched: 17. The CDR3 consists of 15 residues.

The rearrangement joins TRBV19 to TRBJ2-7, with 7 bases lining up with TRBD2. The CDR3 sequence is 13 residues long. Germline-derived CDR1 and CDR2 are LNHDA and SQIVND (reference sequence). The trim removed 8 bases at V and 3 bases at J, leaving 7 bases unmatched. The CDR3 region is CASSAGLIYEQYF. The CDR3 coding sequence is TGTGCCAGTTCAGCGGGACTGATCTACGAGCAGTACTTC.

The chain recombines TRBV6-5 with TRBJ2-1, with 12 bases lining up with TRBD2. The J segment lost 9 bases and the V segment lost 3 bases, leaving 6 bases of the junction unmatched. The CDR3 loop spans 15 amino acids. The germline V gene has CDR1 MNHEY and CDR2 SVGAGI. The CDR3 is CASSYTALAGGEQFF. The CDR3 nucleotides are TGTGCCAGCAGTTATACGGCACTAGCGGGAGGTGAGCAGTTCTTC.

V is TRBV7-2 and J is TRBJ2-7, with D unresolved. The CDR3 consists of 14 residues. V dropped 5 bases and J dropped 6 bases, with 17 bases sitting between them. Germline CDR1 reads SGHTA; CDR2 reads FQGNSA. CDR3: CASSPGPHLGEQYF. The CDR3 DNA follows: TGTGCCAGCAGCCCGGGCCCGCATTTAGGCGAGCAGTACTTC.

The V and J genes are TRBV10-3 and TRBJ1-5; unclear D gene. Germline V lookup: CDR1 ENHRY, CDR2 SYGVKD. The ends were cut back, 2 bases at V and 1 base at J, with 9 bases in the middle. The CDR3 extends over 15 amino acids. CDR3 DNA: TGTGCCATCAGTGAGGAGACGACGAGCAATCAGCCCCAGCATTTT. Translation gives CAISEETTSNQPQHF.

V gene TRBV27 combines with J gene TRBJ2-3; unclear D gene. This CDR3 region has 13 residues. Looked up from germline, CDR1 is MNHEY and CDR2 is SMNVEV (reference sequence). V lost 3 bases and J lost 6, with 10 bases in between. The CDR3 spells CASSLSGTDTQYF. The CDR3 DNA reads TGTGCCAGCAGTTTGTCCGGTACCGATACGCAGTATTTT.

The genes are TRBV6-1 and TRBJ1-6; the D is unclear. The CDR3 loop spans 15 amino acids. The V and J ends lost 0 bases and 9 bases respectively, with 12 bases between them. Germline loops: CDR1 MNHNS, CDR2 SASEGT. For the CDR3, the DNA is TGTGCCAGCAGTGAAGCGGACGGGTCGAGTTCACCCCTCCACTTT. It specifies CASSEADGSSSPLHF.

The gene calls are TRBV6-5 and TRBJ1-2; D perhaps matches TRBD1 (6 bases). V lost 5 bases to trimming and J lost 6 bases, with 16 bases between them. This CDR3 has 14 residues. Germline CDR1 reads MNHEY; CDR2 reads SVGAGI. This CDR3 is CASSPLQGIDGYTF. CDR3 nucleotides: TGTGCCAGCAGTCCACTACAGGGAATTGATGGCTACACCTTC.

This chain's CDR3 is CASTGRERDEQFF. The CDR3 coding sequence is TGTGCCAGCACCGGTAGGGAGAGAGATGAGCAGTTCTTC. The rearrangement uses TRBV28 and TRBJ2-1; D perhaps matches TRBD2 (5 bases). The V gene lost 7 bases and the J gene lost 8 bases, with 15 bases spanning the gap. Germline V gene sequence: CDR1 MDHEN, CDR2 SYDVKM. This CDR3 has 13 residues.

This clone has just one count. The V call is TRBV6-1, the J call TRBJ2-1; 10 nucleotides agree with TRBD2. The CDR3 totals 16 residues. The germline CDR1 and CDR2 sequences are MNHNS and SASEGT. The ends lost 4 bases at V and 4 bases at J; junction bases unmatched: 7. The CDR3 DNA reads TGTGCCAGCAGTGCAGGCGGACTAGCGGTGTACAATGAGCAGTTCTTC. Amino acid sequence: CASSAGGLAVYNEQFF.

This sequence joins TRBV29-1 and TRBJ2-7; D may match TRBD1 or TRBD2 (6 bases each). The germline V gene has CDR1 SQVTM and CDR2 ANQGSEA. The CDR3 totals 13 residues. V was clipped by 6 bases and J by 4 bases, with 16 bases between them. CDR3 sequence (DNA): TGCAGCGTGACCGAGGGGGGCGGGTACGAGCAGTACTTC. This codes for CSVTEGGGYEQYF.